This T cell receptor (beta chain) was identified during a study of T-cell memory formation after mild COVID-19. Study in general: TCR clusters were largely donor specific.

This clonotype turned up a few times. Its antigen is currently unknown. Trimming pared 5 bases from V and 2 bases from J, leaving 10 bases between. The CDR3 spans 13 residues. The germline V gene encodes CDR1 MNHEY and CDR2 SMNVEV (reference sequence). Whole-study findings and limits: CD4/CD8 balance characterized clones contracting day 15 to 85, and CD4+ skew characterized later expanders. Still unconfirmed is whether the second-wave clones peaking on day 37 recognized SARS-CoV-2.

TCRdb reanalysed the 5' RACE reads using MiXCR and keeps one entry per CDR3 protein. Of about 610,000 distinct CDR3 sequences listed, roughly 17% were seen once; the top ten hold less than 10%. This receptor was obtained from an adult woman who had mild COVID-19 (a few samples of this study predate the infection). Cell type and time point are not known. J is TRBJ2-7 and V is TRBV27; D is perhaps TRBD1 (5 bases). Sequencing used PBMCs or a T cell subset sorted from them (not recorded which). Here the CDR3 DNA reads TGTGCCAGCAGTCACGACAGTGCCTACGAGCAGTACTTC. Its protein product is CASSHDSAYEQYF.